This T cell receptor beta chain was captured in a study of T cell responses to AZD1222 COVID-19 vaccine. Study-wide results and limits: CD4 TCRs associated with vaccination spanned spike, dominating at 160-218 and 743-854. Baseline antibody screening turned up just five to seven seropositive AZD1222 recipients.

As for this clone: Its antigen is as yet unknown.

CDR3 length: 15 residues. Trimming took off 0 bases at V and 4 bases at J, with 14 bases between the two ends. CDR1 is SQVTM, CDR2 ANQGSEA, per germline. Clones were sequenced by immunoSEQ multiplex PCR, and TCRdb holds only the in-frame ones, with some missing. The sample includes about 150,000 clones, about 88% of them seen just once. The sequenced sample was peripheral blood, obtained on day 0 of AZD1222 vaccination. The chain links TRBV29-1 to TRBJ2-3; D possibly corresponds to TRBD1 (5 bases). The sequence was obtained from an adult in good health. The CDR3, as DNA: TGCAGCGTTGAAGATAGAGGACAACCCTCAGATACGCAGTATTTT. Protein sequence: CSVEDRGQPSDTQYF.